This TCR beta chain comes out of a study of response to subunit inactivated influenza vaccine. The length of the CDR3 is 14 residues. Germline CDR1 and CDR2: MGHRA and YSYEKL. Trimming left V 8 bases short and J 2 bases short, with 13 bases between. TCRdb itself ran the RT-PCR reads through MiXCR, one entry per CDR3 protein. The table has 710,000 or so distinct CDR3 sequences, less than 20% seen once; the top ten hold 11%. General study results and limits: Each seasonal flu vaccination may recruit only limited new T cells, authors suggested.

In regard to this clonotype: Its antigen is not identified.

The clonotype was recovered from a man aged 45-60 years who received an inactivated influenza vaccine. The source was PBMCs from blood, collected 11 to 12 days after vaccination. The chain carries TRBV4-1 and TRBJ1-5; D call uncertain. The CDR3: CASSWEARNQPQHF. The CDR3 DNA follows: TGCGCCAGCTCCTGGGAGGCACGCAATCAGCCCCAGCATTTT.